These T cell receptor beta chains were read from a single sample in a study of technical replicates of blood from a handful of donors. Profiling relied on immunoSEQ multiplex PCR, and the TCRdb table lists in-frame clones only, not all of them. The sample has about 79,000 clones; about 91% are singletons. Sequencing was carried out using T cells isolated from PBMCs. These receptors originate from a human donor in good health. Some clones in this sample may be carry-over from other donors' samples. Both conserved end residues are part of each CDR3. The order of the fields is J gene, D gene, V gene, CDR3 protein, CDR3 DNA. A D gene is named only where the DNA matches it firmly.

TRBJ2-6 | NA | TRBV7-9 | CASSLAESGANVLTF | TGTGCCAGCAGCTTAGCCGAGTCTGGGGCCAACGTCCTGACTTTC
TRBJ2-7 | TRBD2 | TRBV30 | CAWSGHPYEAGGSSYEQYF | TGTGCCTGGAGTGGACACCCGTATGAGGCGGGCGGGAGTTCTTACGAGCAGTACTTC
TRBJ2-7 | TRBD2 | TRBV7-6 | CASSLFPSGRSYEQYF | TGTGCCAGCAGCTTATTTCCTAGCGGGAGATCCTACGAGCAGTACTTC
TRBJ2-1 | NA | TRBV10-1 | CAMCGGLVNEQFF | TGCGCCATGTGCGGGGGCCTTGTTAATGAGCAGTTCTTC
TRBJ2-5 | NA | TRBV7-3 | CASSPSRAPGETQYF | TGTGCCAGCAGCCCATCCCGAGCCCCGGGAGAGACCCAGTACTTC
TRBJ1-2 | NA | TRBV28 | CASSLEAGFLYGYTF | TGTGCCAGCAGTTTAGAAGCAGGATTCCTCTATGGCTACACCTTC
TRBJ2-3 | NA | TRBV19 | CASSLLGLTDTQYF | TGTGCCAGTAGTCTATTGGGACTCACAGATACGCAGTATTTT
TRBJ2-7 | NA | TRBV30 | CAWTTTRPSYEQYF | TGTGCCTGGACTACGACTCGTCCCTCCTACGAGCAGTACTTC
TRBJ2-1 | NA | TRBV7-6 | CASSRRGTTNNEQFF | TGTGCCAGCAGCCGGCGGGGAACTACGAACAATGAGCAGTTCTTC
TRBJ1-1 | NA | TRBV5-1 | CASSSGTPNTEAFF | TGCGCCAGCAGCTCCGGGACACCGAACACTGAAGCTTTCTTT
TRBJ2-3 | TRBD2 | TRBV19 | CASSEGGVTSETDTQYF | TGTGCCAGTAGTGAGGGTGGTGTGACTAGCGAAACAGATACGCAGTATTTT